The rows below give T cell receptor beta chains drawn from one sample of a study of shared clonotypes between healthy human individuals. Only in-frame clones appear in the TCRdb table, and some are missing; sequencing was by immunoSEQ multiplex PCR. The sample consists of some 2,400,000 clones, approximately 94% of them appearing once. Input material: naive CD4+ T cells sorted from blood. The origin of the receptors is a man aged 18 to 30 in good health. The CDR3 runs from the conserved cysteine through the conserved F or W. A row's size may be missing; if present it is once, few, many or a size class.

cdr3_aa j_call v_call clone_size
CASSLEAGLGNTIYF TRBJ1-3 TRBV7-2 -
CASSSSTGSYNEQFF TRBJ2-1 TRBV5-1 -
CASSPVVGSPEAFF TRBJ1-1 TRBV11-2 -
CAWSVRGGGQANSPLHF TRBJ1-6 TRBV30 -
CASSPPGGENYGYTF TRBJ1-2 TRBV18 -
CASSGWGPSNYGYTF TRBJ1-2 TRBV2 -
CASSQDETPPQETQYF TRBJ2-5 TRBV4-1 -
CSALQAGSYEQYF TRBJ2-7 TRBV29-1 -
CASSGQGLEKLFF TRBJ1-4 TRBV2 -
CASSLGDINQPQHF TRBJ1-5 TRBV5-1 -
CASSDSRWRTGPPYEQYF TRBJ2-7 TRBV6-4 once
CAWATGRRGEQYF TRBJ2-7 TRBV30 few
CASSKAGYNEQFF TRBJ2-1 TRBV19 once
CASSSGTPSRPISGNTIYF TRBJ1-3 TRBV11-2 -
CASSFGGGPYGYTF TRBJ1-2 TRBV7-2 -
CASSAEVYNEQFF TRBJ2-1 TRBV2 -
CASSLARPSTDTQYF TRBJ2-3 TRBV27 once
CASSYSYDSHYEQYF TRBJ2-7 TRBV6-5 -
CASSLDAGTSGRRSEQYF TRBJ2-7 TRBV7-2 -
CASSFVGSSYEQYF TRBJ2-7 TRBV27 -
CASSLFAYEQYF TRBJ2-7 TRBV5-4 -
CASSLQRGGYNEQFF TRBJ2-1 TRBV4-3 -
CASSPGGFEAKNIQYF TRBJ2-4 TRBV18 -
CASSPTPGLLYGYTF TRBJ1-2 TRBV27 once
CASSTGWEETQYF TRBJ2-5 TRBV5-1 -
CASSPGQAYQETQYF TRBJ2-5 TRBV10-2 -
CAHQRREGNSGNTIYF TRBJ1-3 TRBV23-1 once
CAWSVSNNEQFF TRBJ2-1 TRBV30 -
CASSGPNKVQGRGIGNEQYF TRBJ2-7 TRBV2 -
CASSEGQGQPQHF TRBJ1-5 TRBV6-1 -
CASRSTKTYEQYF TRBJ2-7 TRBV7-9 -
CASTVNTEAFF TRBJ1-1 TRBV30 few
CASSRAFQETQYF TRBJ2-5 TRBV4-1 -
CAWSLDTQYF TRBJ2-3 TRBV30 -
CASRGGQVISYEQYF TRBJ2-7 TRBV10-2 -
CASSRQPSGQPQHF TRBJ1-5 TRBV19 -
CASSVAYQETQYF TRBJ2-5 TRBV9 -
CASSQGSQETQYF TRBJ2-5 TRBV4-2 -
CASSLLASGVASTDTQYF TRBJ2-3 TRBV5-5 -
CASSGDRQEAFF TRBJ1-1 TRBV6-6 -
CASSLGLDIFQSFF TRBJ2-1 TRBV11-2 -
CASSLVVSGETQYF TRBJ2-5 TRBV11-2 -
CASSFQGARGQPQHF TRBJ1-5 TRBV28 -
CASRSGQTDGYTF TRBJ1-2 TRBV5-1 -
CASSPLGTSGDTQYF TRBJ2-3 TRBV7-2 -
CASSYSKVEQFF TRBJ2-1 TRBV6-6 -
CATSDPGGSSYEQYF TRBJ2-7 TRBV5-4 once
CASSSFGDGETQYF TRBJ2-5 TRBV7-9 -
CASSRGTSGSNEQFF TRBJ2-1 TRBV6-5 -
CASSAGVWGEETQYF TRBJ2-5 TRBV6-1 -
CASTPRREETQYF TRBJ2-5 TRBV28 -
CASRYTGDNGYTF TRBJ1-2 TRBV5-1 -
CASSFTIAGGRNEQFF TRBJ2-1 TRBV14 -
CASSLLGRGAYEQYF TRBJ2-7 TRBV11-3 -